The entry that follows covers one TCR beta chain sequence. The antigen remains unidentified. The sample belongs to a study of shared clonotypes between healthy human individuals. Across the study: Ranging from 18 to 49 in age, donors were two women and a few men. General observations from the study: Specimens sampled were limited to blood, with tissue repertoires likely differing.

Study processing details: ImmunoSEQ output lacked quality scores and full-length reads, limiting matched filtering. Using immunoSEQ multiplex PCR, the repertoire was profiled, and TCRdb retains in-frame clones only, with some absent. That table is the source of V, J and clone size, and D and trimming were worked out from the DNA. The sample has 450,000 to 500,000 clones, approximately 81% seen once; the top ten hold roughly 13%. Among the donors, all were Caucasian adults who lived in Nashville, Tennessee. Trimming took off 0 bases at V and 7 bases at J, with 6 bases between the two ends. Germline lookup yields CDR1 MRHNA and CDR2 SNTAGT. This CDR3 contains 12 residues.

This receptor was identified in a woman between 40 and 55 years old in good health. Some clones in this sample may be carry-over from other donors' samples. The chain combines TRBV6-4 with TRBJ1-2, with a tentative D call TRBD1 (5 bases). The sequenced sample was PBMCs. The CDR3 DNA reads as TGTGCCAGCAGTGACTCGGGGGTTGGCTACACCTTC. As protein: CASSDSGVGYTF.